These 20 T cell receptor beta chains came from one sample sequenced in a study of T cell responses to AZD1222 COVID-19 vaccine. Profiled with immunoSEQ multiplex PCR; TCRdb holds only in-frame clones, not every one. Among some 130,000 clones, around 93% were seen once, and the ten largest hold 3% to 4%. Sequences were derived from peripheral blood, sampled 28 days after the second AZD1222 dose. The receptors stem from an adult who received the AZD1222 COVID-19 vaccine.

This clone was observed a single time. The chain recombines TRBV9 with TRBJ1-3; D is unclear. Trimming removed 3 bases from V and 1 base from J, with 8 bases in between. Germline V CDR1 and CDR2: SGDLS, YYNGEE. The CDR3 totals 14 residues. Here the CDR3 DNA reads TGTGCCAGCAGCGGAAGTGCTTCTGGAAACACCATATATTTT. Protein: CASSGSASGNTIYF.

CDR3 in DNA: TGCGCCAGCAGTGAAGGTGGGTTGAACACTGAAGCTTTCTTT. Translation: CASSEGGLNTEAFF. V gene TRBV10-1 combines with J gene TRBJ1-1; D remains unclear. The CDR3 spans 14 residues. V lost 3 bases, J lost 0 bases, and 8 bases lay in between. The germline gives CDR1 WNHNN, CDR2 SYGVQD (reference sequence).

The rearrangement uses TRBV6-2 or TRBV6-3 and TRBJ1-2; the match to TRBD1 covers 8 bases. Germline CDR1 and CDR2: MNHEY and SVGEGT. Germline trimming cut 7 bases from V and 6 bases from J; bases unmatched to any gene: 10. The CDR3 is 14 amino acids. CDR3 region: CASTPTDRADGYTF. The CDR3 nucleotides read TGTGCCAGCACCCCCACGGACAGGGCGGATGGCTACACCTTC.

The chain has TRBV5-1 and TRBJ2-4; 9 positions match TRBD1. The CDR3 covers 14 residues. Germline assignment: CDR1 SGHRS and CDR2 YFSETQ. V was pared by 7 bases and J by 4 bases, with 6 bases of the junction left unmatched. CDR3 coding DNA: TGCGCCAGCGGCCGGGGACAGGGTAAAAACATTCAGTACTTC. It specifies CASGRGQGKNIQYF. The variable domain in full, completed from reference TRBV5-1 and TRBJ2-4, reads KAGVTQTPRYLIKTRGQQVTLSCSPISGHRSVSWYQQTPGQGLQFLFEYFSETQRNKGNFPGRFSGRQFSNSRSEMNVSTLELGDSALYLCASGRGQGKNIQYFGAGTRLSVL.

This clone has just one count. In DNA form, the CDR3 reads TGTGCCAGCAGCTTGGGGGACAGGGGAGGGCAGTTCTTC. It codes for CASSLGDRGGQFF. V is TRBV7-3 and J is TRBJ2-1, with 10 bases fitting TRBD1. J gave up 12 bases and V 3 bases, and 5 bases lay outside the gene matches. This CDR3 is 13 amino acids long. Germline values: CDR1 SGHTA, CDR2 FQGTGA.

V usage is TRBV5-1 and J usage is TRBJ1-1; tentative D call: TRBD1 (5 bases). CDR3 size: 13 residues. Trimming removed 5 bases from V and 11 bases from J, with 19 bases in between. Per the germline V gene, CDR1 is SGHRS and CDR2 is YFSETQ. The CDR3 DNA sequence: TGCGCCAGCAGACTGGACATTGACCAAAGGGCTTTCTTT. Protein sequence: CASRLDIDQRAFF.

The chain is built from TRBV13 and TRBJ1-2; the D is unclear. This CDR3 has 13 amino acids. V was pared by 3 bases and J by 8 bases, with 13 bases between. Per the germline V gene, CDR1 is PRHDT and CDR2 is FYEKMQ (reference sequence). DNA of the CDR3: TGTGCCAGCAGCTTTACCGGTTCGTGGGGCTACACCTTC. This gives the protein CASSFTGSWGYTF.

This chain links TRBV6-5 with TRBJ2-2, with a tentative D call TRBD2 (5 bases). The V end lost 0 bases, the J end lost 6 bases, and 11 bases lay between the germline ends. This CDR3 spans 15 amino acids. Germline V gives CDR1 MNHEY, CDR2 SVGAGI. The chain's CDR3 is CASSYSRTLAGELFF. The CDR3 region has the DNA TGTGCCAGCAGTTACTCACGGACTCTAGCCGGGGAGCTGTTTTTT.

The chain employs TRBV7-2 and TRBJ1-2; no clear D. V lost 0 bases to trimming and J lost 2 bases, with 10 bases between them. The CDR3 contains 15 residues. Germline V gene sequence: CDR1 SGHTA, CDR2 FQGNSA. The CDR3, as DNA: TGTGCCAGCAGCTTAGCGCGGGCCCAAAACTATGGCTACACCTTC. This encodes CASSLARAQNYGYTF.

The chain has TRBV28 and TRBJ2-7, with a tentative D call TRBD1 (6 bases). Looked up from germline, CDR1 is MDHEN and CDR2 is SYDVKM. Trimming shortened V by 7 bases and J by 2 bases, and 18 bases separated the two germline ends. The CDR3 consists of 15 residues. For the CDR3, the DNA is TGTGCCAGCACCCGTGGGGGCGGAAACACCTACGAGCAGTACTTC. Amino acid sequence: CASTRGGGNTYEQYF.

J is TRBJ1-5 and V is TRBV4-3; D might be TRBD1 (5 bases). Germline V lookup: CDR1 LGHNA, CDR2 YSLEER. V was shortened by 1 base and J by 6 bases, with 10 bases between the two germline ends. This CDR3 has 14 residues. CDR3 loop: CASSQATAGQPQHF. Here the CDR3 DNA reads TGCGCCAGCAGCCAAGCGACAGCCGGTCAGCCCCAGCATTTT.

The V call is TRBV28, the J call TRBJ2-3; D is unclear. CDR3 size: 14 residues. V shed 5 bases and J shed 0 bases, with 9 bases lying between them. CDR1 and CDR2 from the germline V gene are MDHEN and SYDVKM. The DNA for the CDR3 is TGTGCCAGCAGTCCCCTGACTAGCACAGATACGCAGTATTTT. Amino acid sequence: CASSPLTSTDTQYF.

V gene TRBV9 combines with J gene TRBJ2-1; no clear D. Germline assignment: CDR1 SGDLS and CDR2 YYNGEE. V lost 0 bases to trimming and J lost 10 bases, with 14 bases between them. The CDR3 has 14 amino acids. For the CDR3, the DNA is TGTGCCAGCAGCGTAGCCCCGGTCTCAGGCGAGCAGTTCTTC. Its protein product is CASSVAPVSGEQFF.

This sequence joins TRBV7-2 and TRBJ1-1; D gene unclear. Germline V lookup: CDR1 SGHTA, CDR2 FQGNSA. This CDR3 is built from 14 residues. V lost 1 base to trimming and J lost 1 base, with 7 bases between them. The CDR3 sequence: CASSLVGPNTEAFF. The DNA of the CDR3 is TGTGCCAGCAGCTTAGTTGGTCCGAACACTGAAGCTTTCTTT.

The V gene is TRBV19, the J gene TRBJ1-1; unclear D gene. Trimming removed 2 bases at V and 10 bases at J, with 14 bases between. CDR1 and CDR2 from the germline V gene are LNHDA and SQIVND (reference sequence). This CDR3 comprises 13 residues. The CDR3 coding sequence is TGTGCCAGTAGTATAAAGGAGGAGGATGGAGCTTTCTTT. Translating it yields CASSIKEEDGAFF.

This chain connects TRBV3-1 (or the pseudogene TRBV3-2) to TRBJ2-1; 8 bases line up with TRBD1. The germline CDR1 and CDR2 sequences are LGHDT and YNNKEL (reference sequence). Unmatched junction bases numbered 6, after V lost 4 bases and J lost 4 bases. The CDR3 has 15 residues. The DNA for the CDR3 is TGTGCCAGCAGCCTGCTCGGACAGGGATACAATGAGCAGTTCTTC. It encodes CASSLLGQGYNEQFF.

The chain links TRBV28 to TRBJ1-2; D ambiguous. The length of the CDR3 is 14 residues. Looked up from germline, CDR1 is MDHEN and CDR2 is SYDVKM. V dropped 5 bases and J dropped 0 bases, with 10 bases sitting between them. For the CDR3, the DNA is TGTGCCAGCAGTCTGGACGGACCTAACTATGGCTACACCTTC. It yields the protein CASSLDGPNYGYTF.

The chain is built from TRBV19 and TRBJ2-2, with 12 nucleotides matching TRBD2. V lost 6 bases to trimming and J lost 3 bases; unmatched junction nucleotides: 5. CDR3 length: 16 residues. Germline assignment: CDR1 LNHDA and CDR2 SQIVND (reference sequence). CDR3 sequence: CASSLTSGSYTGELFF. DNA of the CDR3: TGTGCCAGTAGCCTGACTAGCGGGAGTTACACCGGGGAGCTGTTTTTT.

This clone was counted a single time. The rearrangement uses TRBV6-2 or TRBV6-3 and TRBJ2-7; possible D gene TRBD1, 5 bases. CDR1 is MNHEY and CDR2 is SVGEGT in the germline V gene. V lost 4 bases to trimming and J lost 4 bases, with 11 bases between them. The CDR3 loop spans 13 amino acids. The CDR3 bases are TGTGCCAGCAGTTTTACAGGCTCTTACGAGCAGTACTTC. This codes for CASSFTGSYEQYF.

The chain employs TRBV6-4 and TRBJ2-1; TRBD1 matches 8 bases. This CDR3 comprises 14 residues. The V gene's germline CDR1 is MRHNA and CDR2 SNTAGT. Trimming removed 3 bases from V and 9 bases from J; junction bases left unmatched: 7. The DNA of the CDR3 is TGTGCCAGCAGTGAGTCCGCAGGGGGCGGTGAGCAGTTCTTC. Translated: CASSESAGGGEQFF.